A selection of T cell receptor beta chains follows, all from one sample in a study of shared clonotypes between healthy human individuals. Profiling relied on immunoSEQ multiplex PCR, and the TCRdb table lists in-frame clones only, not all of them. The data show 2 million to 3 million clones, 93% seen once. Source material: naive CD4+ T cells from PBMCs. All receptors come from a man aged 18 to 30 in good health. Some clones in this sample may be carry-over from other donors' samples. Both conserved end residues are part of each CDR3. The D gene is left open where the match is weak. The size of a clone is reported for some rows only, either as once, few or many, or as a class for expanded clones.

J: TRBJ2-1; D: .; V: TRBV11-2; size: .; DNA: TGTGCCAGCAGCTTGGCCCCGGGACTGATAGGGGAGCAGTTCTTC; CDR3: CASSLAPGLIGEQFF
J: TRBJ2-4; D: .; V: TRBV28; size: .; DNA: TGTGCCAGCAGTTTATATCGGTCGAGGGCCCTAGCCAAAAACATTCAGTACTTC; CDR3: CASSLYRSRALAKNIQYF
J: TRBJ1-1; D: .; V: TRBV7-9; size: few; DNA: TGTGCCAGCAGCCCCTTAGGGGGGGCGAGCGGTGAAGCTTTCTTT; CDR3: CASSPLGGASGEAFF
J: TRBJ2-5; D: .; V: TRBV30; size: .; DNA: TGTGCCTGGAGCGGGGGACCAGAGACCCAGTACTTC; CDR3: CAWSGGPETQYF
J: TRBJ1-2; D: .; V: TRBV7-6; size: .; DNA: TGTGCCAGCAGCTTAGAGGAGGGCGGCTATGGCTACACCTTC; CDR3: CASSLEEGGYGYTF
J: TRBJ1-2; D: .; V: TRBV27; size: .; DNA: TGTGCCAGCAGTTCTAGACGAGGTGGCTACACCTTC; CDR3: CASSSRRGGYTF
J: TRBJ2-5; D: .; V: TRBV7-3; size: .; DNA: TGTGCCAGCAGCCCAACGGTCGGGTTGGAGACCCAGTACTTC; CDR3: CASSPTVGLETQYF
J: TRBJ2-2; D: TRBD2; V: TRBV30; size: .; DNA: TGTGCCTGGAGTGGACTAGCGCTAACCGGGGAGCTGTTTTTT; CDR3: CAWSGLALTGELFF
J: TRBJ2-1; D: TRBD2; V: TRBV6-5; size: .; DNA: TGTGCCAGCGAGTCTAGCGGGAGGGATAATGAGCAGTTCTTC; CDR3: CASESSGRDNEQFF
J: TRBJ2-5; D: .; V: TRBV11-1; size: once; DNA: TGTGCCAGCAGATCGTCAGAGACCCAGTACTTC; CDR3: CASRSSETQYF
J: TRBJ1-4; D: TRBD1; V: TRBV7-6; size: .; DNA: TGTGCCAGCAGCTTTGGGACAGCCCAGGATGAAAAACTGTTTTTT; CDR3: CASSFGTAQDEKLFF
J: TRBJ1-1; D: .; V: TRBV19; size: .; DNA: TGTGCCAGTAGTCTCCTCGACAGGAGATATGAAGCTTTCTTT; CDR3: CASSLLDRRYEAFF
J: TRBJ1-5; D: .; V: TRBV19; size: .; DNA: TGTGCCAGTAGTTACGGCAGGGAAGATCAGCCCCAGCATTTT; CDR3: CASSYGREDQPQHF
J: TRBJ1-5; D: .; V: TRBV7-9; size: .; DNA: TGTGCCAGCAGCTTGGGACCCCGCGGAGAAGGTCAGCCCCAGCATTTT; CDR3: CASSLGPRGEGQPQHF
J: TRBJ1-1; D: .; V: TRBV7-6; size: once; DNA: TGTGCCAGCAGCAGGGGGTCGATGAACACTGAAGCTTTCTTT; CDR3: CASSRGSMNTEAFF
J: TRBJ2-1; D: TRBD2; V: TRBV6-1; size: .; DNA: TGTGCCAGCAGTGCAGGGGGGACTAGCGGGAGCAATGAGCAGTTCTTC; CDR3: CASSAGGTSGSNEQFF
J: TRBJ2-4; D: .; V: TRBV6-5; size: few; DNA: TGTGCCAGCAGTTATAACAGGTTGAGCAAAAACATTCAGTACTTC; CDR3: CASSYNRLSKNIQYF
J: TRBJ1-2; D: TRBD1; V: TRBV5-4; size: .; DNA: TGTGCCAGCAGCTTACAGGGGGTCGATGGCTACACCTTC; CDR3: CASSLQGVDGYTF
J: TRBJ2-5; D: TRBD1; V: TRBV28; size: .; DNA: TGTGCCAGCAGTTCCCGGACAGGAATAGAGACCCAGTACTTC; CDR3: CASSSRTGIETQYF
J: TRBJ2-7; D: TRBD2; V: TRBV7-2; size: once; DNA: TGTGCCAGCAGCTTAGGGGGGACTAGGTACGAGCAGTACTTC; CDR3: CASSLGGTRYEQYF
J: TRBJ2-4; D: .; V: TRBV14; size: .; DNA: TGTGCCAGCAGCCAAGAGGTGGTGACAGGTCGTCAGTACTTC; CDR3: CASSQEVVTGRQYF
J: TRBJ1-1; D: .; V: TRBV7-9; size: few; DNA: TGTGCCAGCAGCTCCGGATCAGGGGAGAACACTGAAGCTTTCTTT; CDR3: CASSSGSGENTEAFF
J: TRBJ2-7; D: TRBD1; V: TRBV4-2; size: .; DNA: TGTGCCAGCAGCCGCAAATACTCAGGGGGCTTGGAGGTCTACGAGCAGTACTTC; CDR3: CASSRKYSGGLEVYEQYF
J: TRBJ2-2; D: .; V: TRBV4-2; size: .; DNA: TGTGCCAGCAGCCAAGAACTCCCAAGGGAATTCACCGGGGAGCTGTTTTTT; CDR3: CASSQELPREFTGELFF
J: TRBJ2-5; D: .; V: TRBV5-4; size: .; DNA: TGTGCCAGCAGCTTGGACAGATGGGGCCAAGAGACCCAGTACTTC; CDR3: CASSLDRWGQETQYF
J: TRBJ2-7; D: TRBD1; V: TRBV6-6; size: .; DNA: TGTGCCAGCACCCCGCGGGACAGGAACCCCTACGAGCAGTACTTC; CDR3: CASTPRDRNPYEQYF
J: TRBJ2-6; D: .; V: TRBV10-1; size: .; DNA: TGCGCCAGCAGTGACGGACACAGGCTCTCTGGGGCCAACGTCCTGACTTTC; CDR3: CASSDGHRLSGANVLTF
J: TRBJ1-2; D: .; V: TRBV5-1; size: .; DNA: TGCGCCAGCAGCCTCGGAGGAGAGAGAAATGGCTACACCTTC; CDR3: CASSLGGERNGYTF
J: TRBJ1-3; D: .; V: TRBV4-2; size: once; DNA: TGTGCCAGCAGCCAGTCGGGCGTGGGTGCTGGAAACACCATATATTTT; CDR3: CASSQSGVGAGNTIYF